This TCR beta chain originates from a study of cytomegalovirus exposure and HLA in healthy donors. CDR3 length: 15 residues. Trimming stripped 1 base from V and 7 bases from J, with 14 bases between. Germline CDR1 and CDR2: SNHLY and FYNNEI. Vbeta (60) and Jbeta (13) primers were used in the PCR. This table comes from immunoSEQ multiplex PCR, and its TCRdb copy is limited to in-frame clones, with some not included. In the table there are approximately 160,000 clones, about four fifths of which are singletons. This clone was counted a few times. The source of this sequence is a male donor in good health and CMV-seropositive. V and J are TRBV2 and TRBJ1-5; weak D call: TRBD1 (5 bases). Sequenced: PBMCs. CDR3 sequence (DNA): TGTGCCAGCAGTGAAGGGGCAGGGTCTCGGCAGCCCCAGCATTTT. Its protein is CASSEGAGSRQPQHF.